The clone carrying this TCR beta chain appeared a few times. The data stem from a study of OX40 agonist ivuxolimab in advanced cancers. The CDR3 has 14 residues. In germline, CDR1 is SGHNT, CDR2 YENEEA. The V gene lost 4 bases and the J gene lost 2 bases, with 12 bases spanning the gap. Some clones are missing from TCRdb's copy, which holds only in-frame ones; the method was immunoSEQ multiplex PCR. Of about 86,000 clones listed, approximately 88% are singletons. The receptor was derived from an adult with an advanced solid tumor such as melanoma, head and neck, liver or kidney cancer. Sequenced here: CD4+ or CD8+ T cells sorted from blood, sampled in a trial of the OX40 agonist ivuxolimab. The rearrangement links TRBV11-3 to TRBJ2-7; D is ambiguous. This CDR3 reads CASSSGSRPYEQYF. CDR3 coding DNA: TGTGCCAGCAGCTCGGGTTCGAGGCCCTACGAGCAGTACTTC.